The sequence of this TCR beta chain was determined in a study of T cell responses to AZD1222 COVID-19 vaccine. Produced via immunoSEQ multiplex PCR; TCRdb's table is partial and in-frame only. The sample contains approximately 120,000 clones, roughly 90% of which appear only once. This CDR3 comprises 14 residues. The V gene's germline CDR1 is SEHNR and CDR2 FQNEAQ (reference sequence). The V gene lost 1 base and the J gene lost 0 bases, with 6 bases spanning the gap. Overall study findings and caveats: Just 5 or 6 AZD1222 recipients tested seropositive at baseline. None of the repertoires were sampled until the peak T cell response had passed.

Note on this clone: Its antigen is not known.

The chain carries TRBV7-9 and TRBJ1-1; D gene uncertain. Here the sequenced sample was peripheral blood, taken 28 days after the second AZD1222 dose. The sequence was collected from an adult who received the AZD1222 COVID-19 vaccine. The CDR3 sequence is CASSLGQVNTEAFF. The CDR3 DNA reads as TGTGCCAGCAGCTTAGGGCAGGTGAACACTGAAGCTTTCTTT.